The 13 T cell receptor beta chains below were found in one sample sequenced in a study of Graves' ophthalmopathy and Graves' hyperthyroidism. As the template, RNA transcripts were used to amplify TCR beta CDR3 regions. RT-PCR in the first round used HTBI primers; a second-round multiplex PCR followed. TCRdb re-derived calls from the multiplex PCR reads in MiXCR, one entry per CDR3 protein. The repertoire holds 300,000 to 450,000 distinct CDR3 sequences, approximately 18% seen once, with roughly 2.6% in the top ten. The sequencing input was peripheral blood. Every receptor here comes from an adult woman with stable Graves' hyperthyroidism.

This clonotype was seen many times. In DNA form, the CDR3 reads TGTGCCAGCAGTGATCGAGACGCCGGGGAGCTGTTTTTT. This translates into CASSDRDAGELFF. The V gene is TRBV25-1, the J gene TRBJ2-2; D gene ambiguous. The V gene lost 3 bases and the J gene lost 6 bases, with 8 bases spanning the gap. The CDR3 runs 13 residues. Germline CDR1 MGHDK, CDR2 SYGVNS.

This clonotype was found a few times. This chain connects TRBV6-5 to TRBJ2-7; D is unclear. Trimming cost V 4 bases and J 3 bases, with 19 bases left between them. Germline CDR1 reads MNHEY; CDR2 reads SVGAGI. This CDR3 contains 16 residues. The CDR3 DNA follows: TGTGCCAGCAGTTCAACTCGCGGTCCCTTGCTCTACGAGCAGTACTTC. It translates to CASSSTRGPLLYEQYF.

The chain carries TRBV3-1 and TRBJ1-5; tentative D call: TRBD1 (5 bases). In germline, CDR1 is LGHDT, CDR2 YNNKEL (reference sequence). The CDR3 covers 15 residues. Trimming pared 2 bases from V and 3 bases from J, leaving 11 bases between. This chain's CDR3 is CASSQRGSLNQPQHF. CDR3 in DNA: TGTGCCAGCAGCCAAAGGGGTTCCCTCAATCAGCCCCAGCATTTT. The full variable domain, with the rest looked up from reference TRBV3-1 and TRBJ1-5, is DTAVSQTPKYLVTQMGNDKSIKCEQNLGHDTMYWYKQDSKKFLKIMFSYNNKELIINETVPNRFSPKSPDKAHLNLHINSLELGDSAVYFCASSQRGSLNQPQHFGDGTRLSIL.

This clonotype was picked up many times. The chain is built from TRBV7-2 and TRBJ2-7; D possibly corresponds to TRBD2 (5 bases). Germline V lookup: CDR1 SGHTA, CDR2 FQGNSA. The CDR3 has 13 residues. Trimming removed 7 bases from V and 6 bases from J, with 16 bases in between. CDR3 region: CASTKDLVGEQYF. In nucleotides, the CDR3 is TGTGCCAGCACCAAGGACTTGGTAGGCGAGCAGTACTTC.

This clonotype was observed at least ten times. This chain joins TRBV25-1 and TRBJ1-6; D call uncertain. The germline V gene has CDR1 MGHDK and CDR2 SYGVNS. V was shortened by 3 bases and J by 4 bases, with 7 bases between the two germline ends. The CDR3 covers 14 residues. CDR3 nucleotide sequence: TGTGCCAGCAGTGACAGACCTTATAATTCACCCCTCCACTTT. Encoded protein: CASSDRPYNSPLHF.

This clonotype was observed many times. The rearrangement uses TRBV3-1 and TRBJ2-5; D possibly corresponds to TRBD1 (6 bases). The germline V and J ends were trimmed by 1 base and 1 base, with 7 bases remaining between them. Germline loops: CDR1 LGHDT, CDR2 YNNKEL (reference sequence). The CDR3 totals 14 residues. This CDR3 reads CASSQVDSQETQYF. In DNA form, the CDR3 reads TGTGCCAGCAGCCAAGTGGACAGCCAAGAGACCCAGTACTTC.

This clonotype was detected many times. The rearrangement joins TRBV6-2 or TRBV6-3 to TRBJ1-1, with D uncertain. CDR1 is MNHEY and CDR2 is SVGEGT in the germline V gene. There are 13 residues in the CDR3. V dropped 5 bases and J dropped 0 bases, with 7 bases sitting between them. The CDR3 coding sequence is TGTGCCAGCAGTGGCCACTTGAACACTGAAGCTTTCTTT. Its translation is CASSGHLNTEAFF.

This clonotype has ten or more counts. The chain has TRBV6-5 and TRBJ1-5; D perhaps matches TRBD1 (5 bases). Germline V lookup: CDR1 MNHEY, CDR2 SVGAGI. Between the trimmed V and J ends, which lost 0 bases and 6 bases, there was a span of 15 bases. The CDR3 length is 16 residues. CDR3 protein: CASSYSPPGSGQPQHF. The CDR3 DNA sequence: TGTGCCAGCAGTTACTCCCCCCCAGGGAGCGGTCAGCCCCAGCATTTT.

This clonotype was picked up many times. The rearrangement links TRBV19 to TRBJ2-7; TRBD2 matches at 8 bases. V lost 1 base and J lost 2; bases outside the gene matches: 7. Germline values: CDR1 LNHDA, CDR2 SQIVND (reference sequence). The CDR3 covers 16 residues. The CDR3 DNA follows: TGTGCCAGTAGTATAGGCTTCGGTAGCGGGGCCTACGAGCAGTACTTC. Translated: CASSIGFGSGAYEQYF.

This clonotype occurred many times. The chain employs TRBV28 and TRBJ1-1; D remains ambiguous. The V and J ends lost 1 base and 6 bases respectively, with 6 bases between them. The CDR3 sequence is 12 residues long. From germline, CDR1 is MDHEN and CDR2 SYDVKM. The CDR3 loop is CASSLSRAEAFF. In DNA, the CDR3 is TGTGCCAGCAGTTTATCCCGGGCTGAAGCTTTCTTT.

This clonotype was seen a few times. The V call is TRBV18, the J call TRBJ1-1; TRBD1 might be the D (5 bases). Between the trimmed V and J ends, which lost 4 bases and 2 bases, there was a span of 11 bases. CDR3 size: 14 residues. Germline V CDR1 and CDR2: KGHSH, LQKENI. The CDR3 DNA is TGTGCCAGCTCACAACAGGCGGGAAACACTGAAGCTTTCTTT. As protein: CASSQQAGNTEAFF.

This clonotype was seen at least ten times. The chain couples TRBV27 to TRBJ2-7, with D perhaps matching TRBD2 (6 bases). The CDR3 extends over 14 amino acids. Looked up from germline, CDR1 is MNHEY and CDR2 is SMNVEV (reference sequence). Trimming took 3 bases from V and 2 from J, leaving 11 bases between them. Here the CDR3 DNA reads TGTGCCAGCAGTTTTTCGGGAGCGACCTACGAGCAGTACTTC. As protein: CASSFSGATYEQYF.

To note about this clonotype: A single base separates this from a much larger clone, so it may be a read error. V usage is TRBV18 and J usage is TRBJ1-1; 7 bases line up with TRBD1. Germline V gives CDR1 KGHSH, CDR2 LQKENI. The CDR3 has 13 amino acids. The CDR3 coding sequence is TGTGCCAGCTCACCACATCAGGGGGGTGAAGCTCTCTTT. Translation gives CASSPHQGGEALF.